What follows are 5 T cell receptor beta chains derived from one specimen sequenced in a study of T-cell memory formation after mild COVID-19. TCRdb re-called the 5' RACE reads with MiXCR, one entry per CDR3 protein. The sample holds about 400,000 distinct CDR3 sequences, roughly 15% seen once. The source material was PBMCs or a T cell subset sorted from them (not recorded which). The receptors stem from a man between 18 and 35 years old who had mild COVID-19 (a few samples of this study predate the infection). Cell type and time point are not known.

The chain has TRBV20-1 and TRBJ2-7; TRBD1 aligns across 7 bases. The CDR3 is 12 amino acids. Trimming cost V 2 bases and J 3 bases; bases outside gene matches: 1. Germline CDR1 and CDR2: DFQATT and SNEGSKA (reference sequence). This chain's CDR3 is CSARWTGYEQYF. CDR3 bases: TGCAGTGCTAGATGGACAGGCTACGAGCAGTACTTC.

This clonotype was counted a single time. The gene calls are TRBV20-1 and TRBJ1-2, with unresolved D. The V and J ends lost 6 bases and 4 bases respectively, with 15 bases between them. The CDR3 runs 13 residues. The germline gives CDR1 DFQATT, CDR2 SNEGSKA (reference sequence). CDR3 bases: TGCAGTGCATTAGGACGGTCAATCTATGGCTACACCTTC. Its protein product is CSALGRSIYGYTF.

This clonotype was counted a few times. V usage is TRBV6-2 or TRBV6-3 and J usage is TRBJ2-7, with 7 positions matching TRBD1. Germline-derived CDR1 and CDR2 are MNHEY and SVGEGT. This CDR3 is built from 12 residues. J was trimmed by 6 bases and V by 6 bases; bases with no gene match: 5. CDR3 residues: CASRMTGFEQYF. CDR3 DNA sequence: TGTGCCAGCAGGATGACAGGGTTCGAGCAGTACTTC.

The CDR3 is CAISLGGLTDTQYF. The CDR3 region has the DNA TGTGCCATCAGTCTAGGGGGCCTCACAGATACGCAGTATTTT. V gene TRBV10-3 combines with J gene TRBJ2-3; 7 nucleotides line up with TRBD1. Germline V gene data show CDR1 as ENHRY and CDR2 as SYGVKD. V trimming: 5 bases; J trimming: 2 bases; junction bases outside the gene matches: 4. This CDR3 contains 14 residues.

The table lists this clonotype with many counts. The chain has TRBV10-3 and TRBJ2-3; TRBD1 or TRBD2 may be the D gene (5 bases each). The germline CDR1 and CDR2 sequences are ENHRY and SYGVKD. CDR3 length equals 14 residues. Trimming left V 3 bases short and J 2 bases short, with 9 bases between. CDR3 sequence reads: CAISEWGYTDTQYF. The DNA for the CDR3 is TGTGCCATCAGTGAATGGGGGTACACAGATACGCAGTATTTT.